This T cell receptor beta chain was observed in a study of cytomegalovirus exposure and HLA in healthy donors. PCR used 60 Vbeta primers and 13 Jbeta primers. Clones were sequenced by immunoSEQ multiplex PCR, and TCRdb holds only the in-frame ones, with some missing. The table has 160,000 or so clones, around 78% seen once. As for this clone: The antigen is unknown.

All the people who gave samples were healthy bone marrow donors. The CDR3 length is 15 residues. Losses at the gene ends were 4 bases for V and 3 bases for J; bases not matched to a gene: 5. CDR1 is SGHTA, CDR2 FQGNSA, per germline. Whole-study findings and limits: Rarity marked most TCR sequences, yet some public TCRs occurred in many donors. TCR beta sequences reportedly predicted most subjects' HLA-A and HLA-B alleles accurately.

The chain employs TRBV7-2 and TRBJ2-3; 9 nucleotides align to TRBD1. This sequence originates from a woman between 40 and 50 years old in good health and CMV-seronegative. The sample consisted of PBMCs. In nucleotides, the CDR3 is TGTGCCAGCAGCTCACCGGACAGGGGTACAGATACGCAGTATTTT. Its translation: CASSSPDRGTDTQYF.